Detailed here is one T cell receptor beta chain. Its antigen is not identified. In making TCR beta libraries, quantitative 5'-RACE with molecular barcodes was used. TCRdb independently ran MiXCR on the 5' RACE reads; one entry per CDR3 protein. The sample has some 700,000 distinct CDR3 sequences; under 20% are singletons. This sample is part of a study of CD8 T cells in ankylosing spondylitis. Trimming left V 1 base short and J 6 bases short, with 12 bases between. CDR3 size: 14 residues. The germline gives CDR1 SGHRS, CDR2 YFSETQ. The study's findings and limits: In ankylosing spondylitis patients, matched synovial fluid reportedly showed significant enrichment of disease-linked clones. Ankylosing spondylitis blood appeared to be characterized by a TCR beta motif of several highly homologous variants.

This TCR derives from a male donor with ankylosing spondylitis. This chain connects TRBV5-1 to TRBJ2-3; D not certain. Material: blood, either unsorted or a sorted T cell fraction (not recorded which). CDR3 protein: CASSLLVTVDTQYF. CDR3 DNA sequence: TGCGCCAGCAGCTTGCTTGTGACGGTGGATACGCAGTATTTT.